Presented here are 5 T cell receptor beta chains from one specimen sequenced in a study of cytotoxic CD8 clonotypes in ibrutinib-treated CLL. TCRdb's copy holds only in-frame clones and misses some; the assay was immunoSEQ multiplex PCR. The sample consists of over 120,000 clones, approximately 80% of them appearing once. The sample in question was PBMCs, obtained after 36 months of ibrutinib treatment. These receptors came from a human donor with chronic lymphocytic leukemia.

This clone appeared once. The chain carries TRBV18 and TRBJ1-2, with D possibly TRBD1 on 6 matching bases. V lost 3 bases and J lost 4, with 9 bases in between. Per germline, CDR1 KGHSH and CDR2 LQKENI. The CDR3 has 13 amino acids. The CDR3 loop reads CASSPTGTYGYTF. In DNA, the CDR3 is TGTGCCAGCTCACCCACAGGGACCTATGGCTACACCTTC.

This chain connects TRBV7-2 to TRBJ2-5; D unclear. The CDR3 spans 14 residues. Between the trimmed V and J ends, which lost 1 base and 0 bases, there was a span of 6 bases. Germline V gene data show CDR1 as SGHTA and CDR2 as FQGNSA. Here the CDR3 reads CASSLDRYQETQYF. The CDR3, as DNA: TGTGCCAGCAGCTTAGATCGGTACCAAGAGACCCAGTACTTC.

J is TRBJ2-1 and V is TRBV7-9; 8 nucleotides line up with TRBD2. The CDR3 has 14 residues. Germline V CDR1 and CDR2: SEHNR, FQNEAQ (reference sequence). V lost 4 bases and J lost 6; bases outside the gene matches: 5. This chain's CDR3 is CASSYLAGFNEQFF. CDR3 nucleotide sequence: TGTGCCAGCAGCTACCTAGCGGGTTTCAATGAGCAGTTCTTC.

The chain has TRBV7-2 and TRBJ1-2; no clear D gene. The V end was cut by 0 bases, the J end by 4 bases, with 6 bases between. Germline CDR1 is SGHTA and CDR2 is FQGNSA. The CDR3 is 13 amino acids. The CDR3: CASSLAQFYGYTF. DNA for the CDR3: TGTGCCAGCAGCTTAGCACAGTTCTATGGCTACACCTTC.

The gene calls are TRBV15 and TRBJ1-1, with no clear D. V shed 8 bases and J shed 6 bases, with 19 bases lying between them. Per the germline V gene, CDR1 is LNHNV and CDR2 is YYDKDF (reference sequence). The CDR3 runs 14 residues. CDR3 in DNA: TGTGCCACCGAACACTCAGTACCTACCTCTGAAGCTTTCTTT. As protein: CATEHSVPTSEAFF.